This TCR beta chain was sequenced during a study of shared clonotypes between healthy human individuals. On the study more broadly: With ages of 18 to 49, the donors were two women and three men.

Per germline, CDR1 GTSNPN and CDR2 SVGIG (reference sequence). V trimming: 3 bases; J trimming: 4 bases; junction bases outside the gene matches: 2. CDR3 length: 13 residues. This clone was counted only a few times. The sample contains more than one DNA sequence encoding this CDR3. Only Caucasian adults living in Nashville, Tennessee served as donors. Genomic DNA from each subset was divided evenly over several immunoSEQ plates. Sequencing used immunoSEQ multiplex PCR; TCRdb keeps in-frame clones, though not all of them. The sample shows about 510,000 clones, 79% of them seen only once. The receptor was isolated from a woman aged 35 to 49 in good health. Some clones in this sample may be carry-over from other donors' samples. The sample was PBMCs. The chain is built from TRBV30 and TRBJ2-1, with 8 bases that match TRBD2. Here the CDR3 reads CAWSRGGYNEQFF. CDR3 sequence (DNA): TGTGCCTGGAGCCGGGGGGGGTACAATGAGCAGTTCTTC.